The 2 T cell receptor beta chains reported below all come from one sample, sequenced in a study of T cell responses to AZD1222 COVID-19 vaccine. Data came from immunoSEQ multiplex PCR; TCRdb stores just in-frame clones and leaves some out. This table has 45,000 to 65,000 clones, 80% to 90% appearing once. Here the sequenced sample was peripheral blood, taken 28 days after the second AZD1222 dose. These receptors all come from an adult who received the AZD1222 COVID-19 vaccine.

Here the CDR3 reads CASMSETQYF. The CDR3 DNA reads as TGTGCCAGCATGTCCGAGACCCAGTACTTC. This chain joins TRBV6-8 and TRBJ2-5; D is unresolved. V shed 7 bases and J shed 5 bases, with 5 bases lying between them. The CDR3 spans 10 residues. Germline CDR1 is MNHGY and CDR2 is SAAAGT.

This clone has more than one count but fewer than ten. The V gene is TRBV5-4, the J gene TRBJ2-5, with 8 bases that match TRBD2. Germline loops: CDR1 SGHNT, CDR2 YYREEE (reference sequence). CDR3 length: 14 amino acids. J lost 1 base, V lost 5 bases, and 4 bases had no gene match. CDR3 in amino acids: CASRPGTSQETQYF. DNA of the CDR3: TGTGCCAGCAGACCAGGGACTAGCCAAGAGACCCAGTACTTC. Filled out from reference TRBV5-4 and TRBJ2-5, the complete variable domain reads ETGVTQSPTHLIKTRGQQVTLRCSSQSGHNTVSWYQQALGQGPQFIFQYYREEENGRGNFPPRFSGLQFPNYSSELNVNALELDDSALYLCASRPGTSQETQYFGPGTRLLVL.